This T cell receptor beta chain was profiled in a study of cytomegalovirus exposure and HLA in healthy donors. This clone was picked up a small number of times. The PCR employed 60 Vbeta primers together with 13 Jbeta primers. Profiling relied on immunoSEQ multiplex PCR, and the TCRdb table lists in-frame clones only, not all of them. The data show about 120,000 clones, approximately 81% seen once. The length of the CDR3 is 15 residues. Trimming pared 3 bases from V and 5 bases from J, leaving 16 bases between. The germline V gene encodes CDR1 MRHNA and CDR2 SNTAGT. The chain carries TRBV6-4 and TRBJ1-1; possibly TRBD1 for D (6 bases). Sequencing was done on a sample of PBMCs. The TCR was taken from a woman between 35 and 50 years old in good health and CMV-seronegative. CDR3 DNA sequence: TGTGCCAGCAGTGAGGGCAGGGGTGCAACGACTGAAGCTTTCTTT. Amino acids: CASSEGRGATTEAFF.